This TCR beta chain was identified during a study of a mutant IDH1 vaccine in newly diagnosed glioma. Whole-study context: Of treated patients, 62.5% were men and approximately 40% women, averaging around 39 years. Overall study results and limits: Pseudoprogression apparently tracked independently of changes in top peripheral T cell clonotypes.

Time point indicated: week 35, safety follow-up. Vaccinated patients received 300 ug of mutant IDH1 20-mer peptide per dose, with topical imiquimod. Germline loops: CDR1 SGHTA, CDR2 FQGNSA. V was pared by 2 bases and J by 7 bases, with 6 bases of the junction left unmatched. This CDR3 has 15 amino acids. Concerning this clone: As yet, its antigen is unknown.

The assay was immunoSEQ multiplex PCR, and TCRdb's table has in-frame clones only and misses some. The data show 34,000 or so clones, roughly three quarters seen once. This chain links TRBV7-2 with TRBJ2-1; TRBD2 matches at 9 bases. This material consisted of PBMCs, taken from a glioma patient whose treatment included an IDH1 peptide vaccine. The receptor's source is a woman in her thirties or forties with glioma. CDR3 region: CASSLIAGGRNEQFF. Written as DNA, the CDR3 is TGTGCCAGCAGCTTAATTGCGGGGGGGCGTAATGAGCAGTTCTTC. The variable domain in full, with the rest retrieved from reference TRBV7-2 and TRBJ2-1, is GAGVSQSPSNKVTEKGKDVELRCDPISGHTALYWYRQSLGQGLEFLIYFQGNSAPDKSGLPSDRFSAERTGGSVSTLTIQRTQQEDSAVYLCASSLIAGGRNEQFFGPGTRLTVL.